These 32 T cell receptor beta chains share one sample of origin, sequenced in a study of control samples from healthy donors and cancer patients. Measured with immunoSEQ multiplex PCR; TCRdb has only the in-frame clones, and not every one. The sample lists 170,000 or so clones, roughly 91% seen once, with more than 1.2% in the top ten. The source material was blood. All receptors come from a man younger than 30 in good health.

The chain carries TRBV6-5 and TRBJ1-1; D remains unclear. CDR3 length: 14 amino acids. V dropped 5 bases and J dropped 2 bases, with 12 bases sitting between them. Germline V CDR1 and CDR2: MNHEY, SVGAGI. CDR3 sequence: CASSRKTGNTEAFF. The CDR3 DNA reads as TGTGCCAGCAGTAGGAAGACCGGCAACACTGAAGCTTTCTTT.

The chain combines TRBV2 with TRBJ2-3, with 15 bases lining up with TRBD2. The CDR3 totals 16 residues. Germline assignment: CDR1 SNHLY and CDR2 FYNNEI. V was clipped by 9 bases and J by 5 bases; unmatched bases: 9. The chain's CDR3 is CASRLGLAGGGDTQYF. For the CDR3, the DNA is TGTGCCAGTAGGCTGGGACTAGCGGGGGGAGGAGATACGCAGTATTTT.

This chain uses TRBV2 with TRBJ1-2; TRBD1 matches 7 bases. Germline V gene lookup returns CDR1 SNHLY and CDR2 FYNNEI. The trim removed 6 bases at V and 5 bases at J, leaving 9 bases unmatched. CDR3 length: 14 amino acids. The DNA for the CDR3 is TGTGCCAGCAGCCCCAGGGGGGGACTGTATGGCTACACCTTC. Its translation is CASSPRGGLYGYTF.

The V call is TRBV5-4, the J call TRBJ2-2, with D uncertain. The CDR3 is 13 amino acids. Looked up from germline, CDR1 is SGHNT and CDR2 is YYREEE (reference sequence). Deletions cut 3 bases from V and 5 bases from J, with 8 bases between. DNA for the CDR3: TGTGCCAGCAGCTCATCCGGGACCGGGGAGCTGTTTTTT. This translates into CASSSSGTGELFF.

The chain carries TRBV5-8 and TRBJ2-7; 10 positions match TRBD2. Looked up from germline, CDR1 is SGHTS and CDR2 is YDEGEE. V was pared by 0 bases and J by 0 bases, with 3 bases of the junction left unmatched. CDR3 length equals 16 residues. As DNA, the CDR3 is TGTGCCAGCAGCTTGGGGAGCGGGGGGGCCTCCTACGAGCAGTACTTC. Translating it yields CASSLGSGGASYEQYF.

V usage is TRBV4-1 and J usage is TRBJ2-5, with TRBD1 identical over 8 bases. V gave up 2 bases and J gave up 4 bases; unmatched junction bases: 6. This CDR3 has 15 residues. Germline V gene data show CDR1 as MGHRA and CDR2 as YSYEKL. The CDR3 nucleotides are TGCGCCAGCAGCCAACAGGGGGCACGGAGAGAGACCCAGTACTTC. Amino acids: CASSQQGARRETQYF.

This chain joins TRBV2 and TRBJ2-1; tentative D call: TRBD2 (5 bases). In germline, CDR1 is SNHLY, CDR2 FYNNEI. This CDR3 has 11 residues. Trimming shortened V by 6 bases and J by 12 bases, and 12 bases separated the two germline ends. Here the CDR3 reads CASRERSWQFF. Written as DNA, the CDR3 is TGTGCCAGCAGGGAGCGGAGCTGGCAGTTCTTC.

The rearrangement uses TRBV15 and TRBJ2-7; D is ambiguous. Germline V gene sequence: CDR1 LNHNV, CDR2 YYDKDF (reference sequence). The CDR3 extends over 13 amino acids. V shed 0 bases and J shed 5 bases, with 8 bases lying between them. CDR3 DNA: TGTGCCACCAGCAGAGATGGTGGCGACGAGCAGTACTTC. Encoded protein: CATSRDGGDEQYF.

V gene TRBV2 combines with J gene TRBJ1-2; the D is unclear. Trimming cost V 0 bases and J 3 bases, with 8 bases left between them. Germline V CDR1 and CDR2: SNHLY, FYNNEI. The CDR3 covers 14 residues. The CDR3 DNA reads as TGTGCCAGCAGTGAAGCCTGGCAGGACTATGGCTACACCTTC. Protein product: CASSEAWQDYGYTF.

The gene calls are TRBV5-1 and TRBJ2-2; D call uncertain. The CDR3 length is 15 residues. V was pared by 0 bases and J by 2 bases, with 8 bases between. Germline V lookup: CDR1 SGHRS, CDR2 YFSETQ. The CDR3 coding sequence is TGCGCCAGCAGCTTGGTTTTCGGAAACACCGGGGAGCTGTTTTTT. Translation gives CASSLVFGNTGELFF.

V usage is TRBV4-2 and J usage is TRBJ1-2; D not certain. CDR1 is LGHNA, CDR2 YNFKEQ, per germline. The CDR3 covers 11 residues. V was shortened by 0 bases and J by 7 bases, with 3 bases between the two germline ends. The DNA of the CDR3 is TGTGCCAGCAGCCAAGAAGGTGGCTACACCTTC. The encoded protein is CASSQEGGYTF.

The chain employs TRBV4-1 and TRBJ1-1, with 7 positions matching TRBD1. V shed 1 base and J 5 bases; nucleotides not matched to a gene: 10. The CDR3 spans 16 residues. The V gene's germline CDR1 is MGHRA and CDR2 YSYEKL. CDR3 nucleotides: TGCGCCAGCAGCCAAGGGATTACAGGGGTTTTAACTGAAGCTTTCTTT. Protein sequence: CASSQGITGVLTEAFF.

The rearrangement joins TRBV28 to TRBJ2-7; D is perhaps TRBD1 (6 bases). This CDR3 has 12 residues. V was cut by 6 bases and J by 4 bases, with 10 bases left in between. Germline V gene sequence: CDR1 MDHEN, CDR2 SYDVKM. This CDR3 is CASSRTEYEQYF. In nucleotides, the CDR3 is TGTGCCAGCAGCCGGACAGAGTACGAGCAGTACTTC.

To note about this clone: This specimen includes other DNA sequences encoding the same CDR3. The rearrangement joins TRBV6-5 to TRBJ1-1, with TRBD1 as a possible D gene (6 bases). CDR3 length equals 15 residues. Trimming cost V 4 bases and J 1 base, with 13 bases left between them. The germline gives CDR1 MNHEY, CDR2 SVGAGI. Written as DNA, the CDR3 is TGTGCCAGCAGTTTCGACGTGACAGGGAACACTGAAGCTTTCTTT. This encodes CASSFDVTGNTEAFF.

V and J are TRBV5-1 and TRBJ2-7; D might be TRBD1 (6 bases). Trimming removed 2 bases from V and 2 bases from J, with 8 bases in between. This CDR3 is built from 13 residues. The germline CDR1 and CDR2 sequences are SGHRS and YFSETQ. Here the CDR3 DNA reads TGCGCCAGCAGCTTTTGGGGGCCCTACGAGCAGTACTTC. Amino acid sequence: CASSFWGPYEQYF.

V usage is TRBV2 and J usage is TRBJ2-1, with 13 bases fitting TRBD2. CDR1 and CDR2 (germline): SNHLY, FYNNEI. The ends lost 5 bases at V and 5 bases at J; junction bases unmatched: 3. This CDR3 spans 15 amino acids. As DNA, the CDR3 is TGTGCCAGCAGTTGGACTAGCGGGGGACACAATGAGCAGTTCTTC. Its translation: CASSWTSGGHNEQFF.

V and J are TRBV2 and TRBJ1-1; 9 bases agree with TRBD1. This CDR3 has 16 residues. Germline-derived CDR1 and CDR2 are SNHLY and FYNNEI. The trim removed 6 bases at V and 0 bases at J, leaving 8 bases unmatched. The CDR3 here is CASRRADRGLNTEAFF. Written as DNA, the CDR3 is TGTGCCAGCAGAAGGGCGGACAGGGGATTGAACACTGAAGCTTTCTTT.

This CDR3 reads CASSLGPDTEAFF. CDR3 coding DNA: TGCGCCAGCAGCTTGGGACCGGACACTGAAGCTTTCTTT. The V call is TRBV5-1, the J call TRBJ1-1; no clear D gene. Trimming cost V 0 bases and J 3 bases, with 6 bases left between them. CDR1 and CDR2 from the germline V gene are SGHRS and YFSETQ. This CDR3 has 13 residues.

The chain links TRBV2 to TRBJ2-1; TRBD1 might be the D (5 bases). This CDR3 comprises 16 residues. V was pared by 5 bases and J by 5 bases, with 19 bases between. From germline, CDR1 is SNHLY and CDR2 FYNNEI. CDR3 sequence: CASSSMQGTPDNEQFF. The DNA for the CDR3 is TGTGCCAGCAGTTCCATGCAGGGTACCCCTGACAATGAGCAGTTCTTC.

This sequence joins TRBV10-3 and TRBJ1-6, with D possibly being TRBD1 (5 bases). Germline V CDR1 and CDR2: ENHRY, SYGVKD. This CDR3 has 15 amino acids. V was pared by 5 bases and J by 4 bases, with 12 bases between. The CDR3 region is CAISSKDSYNSPLHF. CDR3 bases: TGTGCCATCAGTTCAAAAGACAGTTATAATTCACCCCTCCACTTT.

This chain joins TRBV4-1 and TRBJ2-3, with D tentatively TRBD1 (6 bases). V lost 0 bases to trimming and J lost 4 bases, with 11 bases between them. The CDR3 extends over 15 amino acids. The germline CDR1 and CDR2 sequences are MGHRA and YSYEKL. CDR3 DNA sequence: TGCGCCAGCAGCCAAGAAACAACAGGGCCAGATACGCAGTATTTT. Protein: CASSQETTGPDTQYF.

This rearrangement joins TRBV9 to TRBJ1-4, with 8 bases identical to TRBD1. The germline V gene has CDR1 SGDLS and CDR2 YYNGEE. V lost 4 bases, J lost 8 bases, and 7 bases stayed unmatched. There are 14 residues in the CDR3. CDR3 loop: CASSFGQGREKLFF. CDR3 DNA sequence: TGTGCCAGCAGCTTTGGACAGGGTCGGGAAAAACTGTTTTTT.

CDR3: CATSDHGSNQPQHF. Written as DNA, the CDR3 is TGTGCCACCAGTGATCATGGAAGCAATCAGCCCCAGCATTTT. This sequence joins TRBV24-1 and TRBJ1-5; D ambiguous. The V gene lost 3 bases and the J gene lost 1 base, with 6 bases spanning the gap. CDR1 and CDR2 (germline): KGHDR, SFDVKD. The CDR3 has 14 amino acids.

On this clone: The same CDR3 can be traced to other DNA sequences in this sample. The J gene is TRBJ2-3, the V gene TRBV18; D remains ambiguous. Looked up from germline, CDR1 is KGHSH and CDR2 is LQKENI. Trimming stripped 3 bases from V and 0 bases from J, with 1 base between. The CDR3 is 12 residues long. The CDR3 region has the DNA TGTGCCAGCTCACCTAGCACAGATACGCAGTATTTT. It specifies CASSPSTDTQYF. Supplemented by reference TRBV18 and TRBJ2-3, the full variable domain reads NAGVMQNPRHLVRRRGQEARLRCSPMKGHSHVYWYRQLPEEGLKFMVYLQKENIIDESGMPKERFSAEFPKEGPSILRIQQVVRGDSAAYFCASSPSTDTQYFGPGTRLTVL.

The chain employs TRBV27 and TRBJ2-7, with a possible D match to TRBD2 (6 bases). The V end lost 4 bases, the J end lost 8 bases, and 18 bases lay between the germline ends. Per germline, CDR1 MNHEY and CDR2 SMNVEV (reference sequence). The CDR3 has 14 amino acids. Here the CDR3 DNA reads TGTGCCAGCAGTTACGGACTGCGGGAACGCAAGCAGTACTTC. Translation gives CASSYGLRERKQYF.

The chain combines TRBV25-1 with TRBJ2-3; 7 nucleotides agree with TRBD2. The CDR3 extends over 17 amino acids. Trimming cost V 3 bases and J 1 base; bases outside gene matches: 10. The V gene's germline CDR1 is MGHDK and CDR2 SYGVNS. The CDR3: CASSEWRGGDGTDTQYF. The CDR3 DNA follows: TGTGCCAGCAGTGAGTGGCGTGGGGGGGACGGCACAGATACGCAGTATTTT.

J is TRBJ2-2 and V is TRBV24-1; possibly TRBD1 for D (6 bases). The CDR3 consists of 14 residues. Between the trimmed V and J ends, which lost 5 bases and 3 bases, there was a span of 9 bases. The germline V gene has CDR1 KGHDR and CDR2 SFDVKD. CDR3 amino acids: CATSGGRDTGELFF. The CDR3 nucleotides read TGTGCCACCAGTGGGGGGCGGGACACCGGGGAGCTGTTTTTT.

This chain connects TRBV2 to TRBJ2-2; 8 bases map to TRBD2. The CDR3 consists of 18 residues. V dropped 0 bases and J dropped 9; count of bases not matched to a gene: 15. The germline CDR1 and CDR2 sequences are SNHLY and FYNNEI. In DNA form, the CDR3 reads TGTGCCAGCAGTGAAGCGCTTCAGGGGACTAGAAGGGCAAGGGAGCTGTTTTTT. Translated, it gives CASSEALQGTRRARELFF.

DNA of the CDR3: TGTGCCAGCAGTTTGACAGGGAACGTTAATTCACCCCTCCACTTT. Protein product: CASSLTGNVNSPLHF. J is TRBJ1-6 and V is TRBV6-5; 7 nucleotides match TRBD1. V trimming: 4 bases; J trimming: 6 bases; junction bases outside the gene matches: 6. The CDR3 sequence is 15 residues long. In germline, CDR1 is MNHEY, CDR2 SVGAGI.

The V and J genes are TRBV5-1 and TRBJ2-7, with 7 positions matching TRBD1. V lost 4 bases to trimming and J lost 4 bases; unmatched junction nucleotides: 11. This CDR3 comprises 15 residues. Germline V CDR1 and CDR2: SGHRS, YFSETQ. The CDR3 loop reads CASSLSGGSSYEQYF. As DNA, the CDR3 is TGCGCCAGCAGCCTCTCAGGGGGTTCGTCTTACGAGCAGTACTTC.

The rearrangement joins TRBV6-5 to TRBJ1-1; D gene ambiguous. The CDR3 is 14 residues long. Germline V gene sequence: CDR1 MNHEY, CDR2 SVGAGI. The ends were cut back, 7 bases at V and 1 base at J, with 13 bases in the middle. DNA for the CDR3: TGTGCCAGCAAGGGCAGCCTCTCGAACACTGAAGCTTTCTTT. This codes for CASKGSLSNTEAFF.

The rearrangement links TRBV5-6 to TRBJ2-7; TRBD1 is a possible D gene (6 bases). Per the germline V gene, CDR1 is SGHDT and CDR2 is YYEEEE. CDR3 length equals 15 residues. V was shortened by 4 bases and J by 0 bases, with 14 bases between the two germline ends. The CDR3 DNA follows: TGTGCCAGCAGCGAAGGGGGTCTGATCTCCTACGAGCAGTACTTC. Its translation is CASSEGGLISYEQYF.